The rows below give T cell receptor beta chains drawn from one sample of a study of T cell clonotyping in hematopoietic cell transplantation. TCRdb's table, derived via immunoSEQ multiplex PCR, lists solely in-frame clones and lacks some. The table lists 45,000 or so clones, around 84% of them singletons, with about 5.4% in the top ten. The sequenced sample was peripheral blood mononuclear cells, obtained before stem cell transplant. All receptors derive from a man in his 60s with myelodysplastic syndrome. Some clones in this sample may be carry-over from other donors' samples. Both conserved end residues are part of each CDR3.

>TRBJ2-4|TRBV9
CASSGGQGDIQYF
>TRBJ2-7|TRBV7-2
CASSYRDRGHEQYF
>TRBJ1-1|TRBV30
CASKRRNTEAFF
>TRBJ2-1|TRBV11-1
CASSAAGGRDNEQFF
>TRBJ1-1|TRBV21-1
CATPPTTTGRNTEAFF
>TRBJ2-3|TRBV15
CATSRLTGEITDTQYF
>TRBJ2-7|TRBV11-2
CASSKGQGEVAYEQYF
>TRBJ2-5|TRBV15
CATSRGGQGLQETQYF
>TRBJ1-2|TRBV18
CASSPTGGAFNYGYTF
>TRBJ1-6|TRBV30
CAWSVVTGSSPLHF
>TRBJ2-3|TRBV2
CASSGQDRARDTQYF
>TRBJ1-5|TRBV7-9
CASTKENGNQPQHF
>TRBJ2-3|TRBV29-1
CSGSKDTQYF
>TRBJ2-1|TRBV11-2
CASSFANEQFF
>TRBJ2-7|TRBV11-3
CASSLGTGAAEQYF
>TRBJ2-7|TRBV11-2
CASRGTSGALSPYEQYF
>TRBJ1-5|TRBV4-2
CASSQEGQGGQPQHF
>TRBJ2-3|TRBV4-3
CASSQDRWGAEDTQYF
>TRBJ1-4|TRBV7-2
CASSPGTRNEKLFF
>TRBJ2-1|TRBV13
CASSPRTGGYNEQFF
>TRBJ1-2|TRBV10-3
CAISDAGGAHGGYTF
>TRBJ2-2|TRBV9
CASSESGTGHTGELFF
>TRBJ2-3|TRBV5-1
CASSFGTGTDTQYF
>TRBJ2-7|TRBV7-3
CASSLVHGEEQYF
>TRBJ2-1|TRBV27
CASSSGLPYSYNEQFF
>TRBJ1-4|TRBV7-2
CASSLGDRLNEKLFF
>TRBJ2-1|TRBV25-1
CASSGMGGSYNEQFF
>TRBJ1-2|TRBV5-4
CASSLAEARGSYGYTF
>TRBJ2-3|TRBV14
CASSRAGTTDTQYF
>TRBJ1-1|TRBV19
CATTSSGTVNTEAFF
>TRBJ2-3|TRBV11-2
CASSLGASLSTDTQYF
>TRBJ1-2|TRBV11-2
CASSLDRFYGYTF
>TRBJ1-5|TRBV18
CASSPPSTGSNQPQHF
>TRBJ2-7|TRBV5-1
CASSYSGTGVGEQYF
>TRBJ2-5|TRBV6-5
CASSYHGREETQYF
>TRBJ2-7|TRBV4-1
CASSQGLAGAGEQYF
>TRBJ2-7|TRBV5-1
CASSMGGQGSYEQYF
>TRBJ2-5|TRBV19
CASSLSGANQETQYF
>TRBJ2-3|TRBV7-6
CASSPGLAGTHSTDTQYF
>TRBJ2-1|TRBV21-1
CAILQWGSSSYNEQFF
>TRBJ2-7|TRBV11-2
CASSLDRLAGGGEQYF
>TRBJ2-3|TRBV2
CASTSLVGTTDTQYF
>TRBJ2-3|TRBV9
CASSVGSGTDTQYF
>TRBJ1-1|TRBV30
CAWSVQGAVTEAFF
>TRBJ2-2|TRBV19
CASSRNRARGGELFF